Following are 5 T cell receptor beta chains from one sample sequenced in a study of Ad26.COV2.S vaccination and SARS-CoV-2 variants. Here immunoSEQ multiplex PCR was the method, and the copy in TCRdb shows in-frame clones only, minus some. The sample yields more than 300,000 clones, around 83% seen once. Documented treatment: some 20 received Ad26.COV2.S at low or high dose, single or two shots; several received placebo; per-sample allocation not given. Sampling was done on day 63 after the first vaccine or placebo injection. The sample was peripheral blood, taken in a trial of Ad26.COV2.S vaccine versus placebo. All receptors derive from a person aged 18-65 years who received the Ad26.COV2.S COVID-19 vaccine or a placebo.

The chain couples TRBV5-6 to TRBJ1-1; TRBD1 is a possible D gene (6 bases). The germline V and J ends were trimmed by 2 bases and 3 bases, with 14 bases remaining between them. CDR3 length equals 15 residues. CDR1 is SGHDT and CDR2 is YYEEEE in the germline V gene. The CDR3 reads CASSFSDRSDTEAFF. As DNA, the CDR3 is TGTGCCAGCAGCTTTTCGGACAGATCAGACACTGAAGCTTTCTTT.

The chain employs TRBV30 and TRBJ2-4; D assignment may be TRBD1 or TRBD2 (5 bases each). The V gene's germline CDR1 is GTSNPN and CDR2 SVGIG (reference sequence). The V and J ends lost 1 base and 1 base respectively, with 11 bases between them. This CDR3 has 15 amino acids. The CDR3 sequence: CAWSGGFTAKNIQYF. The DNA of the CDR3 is TGTGCCTGGAGTGGGGGGTTTACGGCCAAAAACATTCAGTACTTC.

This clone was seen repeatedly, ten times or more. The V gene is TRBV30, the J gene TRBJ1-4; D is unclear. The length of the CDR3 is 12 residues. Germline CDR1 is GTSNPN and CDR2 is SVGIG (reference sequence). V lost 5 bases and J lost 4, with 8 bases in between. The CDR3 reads CAWSGSNEKLFF. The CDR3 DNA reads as TGTGCCTGGTCCGGGAGTAATGAAAAACTGTTTTTT.

CDR3 protein: CASSSGQGVTKAFF. CDR3 sequence (DNA): TGTGCCAGTAGCAGCGGACAGGGGGTGACCAAAGCTTTCTTT. The chain is built from TRBV19 and TRBJ1-1; 10 positions match TRBD1. V was pared by 6 bases and J by 9 bases, with 10 bases of the junction left unmatched. The germline V gene has CDR1 LNHDA and CDR2 SQIVND (reference sequence). The CDR3 length is 14 residues. Full variable domain (remainder filled in from reference TRBV19 and TRBJ1-1): DGGITQSPKYLFRKEGQNVTLSCEQNLNHDAMYWYRQDPGQGLRLIYYSQIVNDFQKGDIAEGYSVSREKKESFPLTVTSAQKNPTAFYLCASSSGQGVTKAFFGQGTRLTVV.

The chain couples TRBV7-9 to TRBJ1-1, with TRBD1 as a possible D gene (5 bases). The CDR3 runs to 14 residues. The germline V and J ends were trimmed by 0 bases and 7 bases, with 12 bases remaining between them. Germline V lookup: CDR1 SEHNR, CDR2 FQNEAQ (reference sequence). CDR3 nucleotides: TGTGCCAGCAGCTTAGCGGGGACTGTTAGTGAAGCTTTCTTT. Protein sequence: CASSLAGTVSEAFF.